This T cell receptor beta chain emerged from a study of CD4 T cells in relation to SARS-CoV-2 and coronaviruses. This CDR3 spans 18 amino acids. The ends were cut back, 0 bases at V and 0 bases at J, with 16 bases in the middle. Germline V gene sequence: CDR1 LGHDT, CDR2 YNNKEL (reference sequence). Measured with immunoSEQ multiplex PCR; TCRdb has only the in-frame clones, and not every one. This table has 35,000 to 40,000 clones, roughly 73% appearing once. This clone was detected a few times. Its antigen is undetermined. The TCR comes from an adult with COVID-19. The sequenced sample consisted of memory CD4+ T cells from PBMCs, cultured in vitro. The gene calls are TRBV3-1 (or the pseudogene TRBV3-2) and TRBJ2-3; D possibly corresponds to TRBD2 (5 bases). This chain's CDR3 is CASSQDRNRRVSTDTQYF. In nucleotides, the CDR3 is TGTGCCAGCAGCCAAGATCGTAATAGGCGGGTAAGCACAGATACGCAGTATTTT.